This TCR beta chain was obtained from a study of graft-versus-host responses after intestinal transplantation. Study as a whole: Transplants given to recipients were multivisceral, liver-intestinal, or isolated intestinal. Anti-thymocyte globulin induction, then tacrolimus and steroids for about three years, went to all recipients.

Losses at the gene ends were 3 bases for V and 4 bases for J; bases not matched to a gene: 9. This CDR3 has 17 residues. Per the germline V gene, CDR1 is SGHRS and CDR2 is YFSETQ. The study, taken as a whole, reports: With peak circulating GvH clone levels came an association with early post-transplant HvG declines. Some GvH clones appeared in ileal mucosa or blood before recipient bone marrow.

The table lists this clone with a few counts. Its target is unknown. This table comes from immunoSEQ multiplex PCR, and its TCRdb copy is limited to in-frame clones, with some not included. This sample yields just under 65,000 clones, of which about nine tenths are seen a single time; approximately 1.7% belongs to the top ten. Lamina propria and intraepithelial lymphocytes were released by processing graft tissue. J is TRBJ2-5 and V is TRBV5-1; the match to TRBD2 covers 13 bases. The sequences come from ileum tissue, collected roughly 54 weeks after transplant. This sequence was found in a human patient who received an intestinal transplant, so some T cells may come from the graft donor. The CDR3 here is CASSSGLAGDPIETQYF. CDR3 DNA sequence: TGCGCCAGCAGCTCCGGACTAGCGGGAGACCCTATAGAGACCCAGTACTTC.